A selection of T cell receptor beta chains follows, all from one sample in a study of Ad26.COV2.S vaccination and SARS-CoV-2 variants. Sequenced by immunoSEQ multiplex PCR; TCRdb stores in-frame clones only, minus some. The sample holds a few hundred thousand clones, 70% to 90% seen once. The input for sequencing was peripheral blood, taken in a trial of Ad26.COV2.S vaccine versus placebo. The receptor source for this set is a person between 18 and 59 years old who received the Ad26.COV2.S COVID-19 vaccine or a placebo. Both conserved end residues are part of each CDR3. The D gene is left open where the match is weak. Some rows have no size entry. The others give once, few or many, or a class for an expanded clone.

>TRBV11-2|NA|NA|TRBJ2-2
TGTGCCAGCAGCTTCACCGACACGTACACCGGGGAGCTGTTTTTT
CASSFTDTYTGELFF
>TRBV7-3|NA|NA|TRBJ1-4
TGTGCCAGCAGCTCCTATAATGAAAAACTGTTTTTT
CASSSYNEKLFF
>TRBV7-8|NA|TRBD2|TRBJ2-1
TGTGCCAGCAGCTTAGCTTCACTAGCGGTACTCTACAATGAGCAGTTCTTC
CASSLASLAVLYNEQFF
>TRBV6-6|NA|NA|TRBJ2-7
TGTGCCAGCAGTTACCTTCCCGAATCCTACGAGCAGTACTTC
CASSYLPESYEQYF
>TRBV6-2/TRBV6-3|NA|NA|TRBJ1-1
TGTGCCAGCAGTTACAATAGGCCGTCGAACACTGAAGCTTTCTTT
CASSYNRPSNTEAFF
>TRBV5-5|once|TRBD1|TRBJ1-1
TGTGCCAGCAGCTTCGGGACAGGGAATGAAGCTTTCTTT
CASSFGTGNEAFF
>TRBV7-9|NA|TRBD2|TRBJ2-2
TGTGCCAGCACCAAGCGGGGGACAAACACCGGGGAGCTGTTTTTT
CASTKRGTNTGELFF
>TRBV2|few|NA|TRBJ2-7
TGTGCCAGCAGTTTTTCAGGAGGCGAGCAGTACTTC
CASSFSGGEQYF
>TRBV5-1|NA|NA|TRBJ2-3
TGCGCCAGCAGCTTGGTTGGAGACCCACACACAGATACGCAGTATTTT
CASSLVGDPHTDTQYF
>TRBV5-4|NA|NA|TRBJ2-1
TGTGCCAGCAGCTTGGATGTCCGGACAGTTAACAATGAGCAGTTCTTC
CASSLDVRTVNNEQFF
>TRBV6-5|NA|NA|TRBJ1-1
TGTGCCAGCAGTTACCCAGGGACACCTCTATCTTTCTTT
CASSYPGTPLSFF
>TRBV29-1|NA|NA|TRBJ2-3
TGCAGCGTTGACCGCGTCGAGGATACGCAGTATTTT
CSVDRVEDTQYF
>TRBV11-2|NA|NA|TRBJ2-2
TGTGCCAGCAGCTTGGCCCAATTAAACACCGGGGAGCTGTTTTTT
CASSLAQLNTGELFF
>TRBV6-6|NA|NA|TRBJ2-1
TGTGCCAGCAGGAGGGGGGAAAACAATGAGCAGTTCTTC
CASRRGENNEQFF
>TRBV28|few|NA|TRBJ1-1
TGTGCCAGCAGTTTAGCCGAGACAGCGAACACTGAAGCTTTCTTT
CASSLAETANTEAFF